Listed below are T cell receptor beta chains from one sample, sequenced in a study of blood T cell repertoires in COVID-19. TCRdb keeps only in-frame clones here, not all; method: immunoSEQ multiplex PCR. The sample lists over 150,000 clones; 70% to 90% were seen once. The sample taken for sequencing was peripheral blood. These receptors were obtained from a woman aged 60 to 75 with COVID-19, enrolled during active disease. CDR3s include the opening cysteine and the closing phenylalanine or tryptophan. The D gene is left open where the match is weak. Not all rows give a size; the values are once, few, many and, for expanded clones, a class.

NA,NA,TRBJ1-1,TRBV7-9,CASSLGGGVGTEAFF,TGTGCCAGCAGCTTAGGTGGCGGGGTCGGCACTGAAGCTTTCTTT
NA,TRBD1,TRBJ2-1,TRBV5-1,CASRNRGQGAYNEQFF,TGCGCCAGCCGGAACCGAGGACAGGGGGCCTACAATGAGCAGTTCTTC
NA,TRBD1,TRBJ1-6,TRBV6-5,CASSQTGGNSPLHF,TGTGCCAGCAGCCAAACAGGGGGTAATTCACCCCTCCACTTT
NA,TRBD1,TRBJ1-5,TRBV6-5,CASWGEDRPNQPQHF,TGTGCCAGTTGGGGGGAGGACAGGCCCAATCAGCCCCAGCATTTT
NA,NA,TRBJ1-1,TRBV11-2,CASSMTQGGYSEAFF,TGTGCCAGCAGCATGACACAGGGCGGGTATTCGGAAGCTTTCTTT
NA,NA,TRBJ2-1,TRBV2,CASSEVHRDINEQFF,TGTGCCAGCAGTGAAGTTCACAGGGATATAAATGAGCAGTTCTTC
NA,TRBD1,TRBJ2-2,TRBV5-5,CASSLTGGPTGELFF,TGTGCCAGCAGCTTGACAGGGGGCCCCACCGGGGAGCTGTTTTTT
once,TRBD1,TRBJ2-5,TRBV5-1,CASSFLGGPQETQYF,TGCGCCAGCAGCTTCCTAGGGGGCCCCCAAGAGACCCAGTACTTC
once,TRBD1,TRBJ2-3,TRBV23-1,CASSQSGALGTGLSTDTQYF,TGCGCCAGCAGTCAATCTGGTGCCCTTGGGACAGGGCTCAGCACAGATACGCAGTATTTT
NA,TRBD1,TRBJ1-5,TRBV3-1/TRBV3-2,CASSQGQGNQPQHF,TGTGCCAGCAGCCAGGGACAGGGGAACCAGCCCCAGCATTTT
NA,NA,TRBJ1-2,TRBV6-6,CATESGATYGYTF,TGTGCCACCGAAAGCGGGGCTACCTATGGCTACACCTTC
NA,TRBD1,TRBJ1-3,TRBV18,CASSPRQGSGNTIYF,TGTGCCAGCTCACCTCGACAGGGGTCAGGAAACACCATATATTTT
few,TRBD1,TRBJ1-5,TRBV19,CASSIVSFSGTGIFNQPQHF,TGTGCCAGTAGTATAGTCTCCTTCTCCGGGACAGGGATTTTCAATCAGCCCCAGCATTTT
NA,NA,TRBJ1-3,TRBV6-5,CAATQLFSGNTIYF,TGTGCCGCTACCCAACTCTTCTCTGGAAACACCATATATTTT
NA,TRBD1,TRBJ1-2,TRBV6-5,CASGQGLYYGYTF,TGTGCCAGCGGACAGGGCTTATACTATGGCTACACCTTC
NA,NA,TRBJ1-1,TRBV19,CASSPRRGHTEAFF,TGTGCCAGTAGTCCGAGGCGAGGGCACACTGAAGCTTTCTTT
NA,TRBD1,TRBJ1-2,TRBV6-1,CASSLREGAIYGYTF,TGTGCCAGCAGTCTCCGGGAGGGGGCTATCTATGGCTACACCTTC
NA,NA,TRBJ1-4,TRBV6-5,CASSRTVNEKLFF,TGTGCCAGCAGTAGGACAGTTAATGAAAAACTGTTTTTT
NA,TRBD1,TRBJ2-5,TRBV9,CASSGDRGRETQYF,TGTGCCAGCAGCGGGGACAGGGGAAGAGAGACCCAGTACTTC
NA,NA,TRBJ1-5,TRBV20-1,CSASGRAGQPQHF,TGCAGTGCTAGTGGGAGAGCCGGGCAGCCCCAGCATTTT
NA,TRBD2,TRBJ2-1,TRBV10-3,CAISDGTSGDYNEQFF,TGTGCCATCAGTGACGGGACTAGCGGGGACTACAATGAGCAGTTCTTC
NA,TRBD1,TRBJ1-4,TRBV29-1,CSVRDRGSPNEKLFF,TGCAGCGTCAGGGACAGGGGGTCCCCGAATGAAAAACTGTTTTTT
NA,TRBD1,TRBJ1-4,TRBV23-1,CASSQPALDRGIKKLFF,TGCGCCAGCAGTCAACCGGCACTTGACAGGGGGATTAAGAAACTGTTTTTT
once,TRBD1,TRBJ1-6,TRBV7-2,CASSSGQALYALHF,TGTGCCAGCAGCTCCGGACAGGCTTTGTATGCCCTCCACTTT
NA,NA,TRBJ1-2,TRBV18,CASSPREGEGYTF,TGTGCCAGCTCCCCCCGGGAGGGGGAAGGCTACACCTTC
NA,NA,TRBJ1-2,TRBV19,CASYPRQEASRGGYTF,TGTGCCAGTTATCCGAGACAGGAAGCATCTCGTGGGGGCTACACCTTC
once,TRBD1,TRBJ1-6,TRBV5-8,CASMRGQNFYNSPLHF,TGTGCCAGCATGAGGGGACAGAACTTTTATAATTCACCCCTCCACTTT
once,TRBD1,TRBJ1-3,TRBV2,CASGVQGASSGNTIYF,TGTGCCAGCGGTGTCCAGGGGGCGAGCTCTGGAAACACCATATATTTT
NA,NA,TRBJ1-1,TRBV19,CASSSRVENTEAFF,TGTGCCAGTAGTTCGAGGGTTGAGAACACTGAAGCTTTCTTT
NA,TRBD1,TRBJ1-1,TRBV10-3,CAIRGTAATEAFF,TGTGCCATCAGGGGGACAGCAGCCACTGAAGCTTTCTTT
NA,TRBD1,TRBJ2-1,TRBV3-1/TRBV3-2,CASSQTNRGTQFF,TGTGCCAGCAGCCAAACGAACAGGGGTACACAGTTCTTC
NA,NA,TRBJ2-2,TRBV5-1,CASRQNTGELFF,TGCGCCAGCAGACAGAACACCGGGGAGCTGTTTTTT
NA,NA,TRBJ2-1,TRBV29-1,CSVLTGSSYNEQFF,TGCAGCGTGCTGACTGGGAGCTCCTACAATGAGCAGTTCTTC
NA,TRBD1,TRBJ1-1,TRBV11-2,CASSLYWGQFMNTEAFF,TGTGCCAGCAGCTTGTATTGGGGACAGTTCATGAACACTGAAGCTTTCTTT
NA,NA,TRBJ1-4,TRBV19,CASTQRGTGQEKLFF,TGTGCCAGTACCCAACGAGGAACGGGTCAGGAAAAACTGTTTTTT
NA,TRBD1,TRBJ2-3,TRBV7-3,CASSGQDFNTQYF,TGTGCCAGCAGCGGACAGGACTTCAATACGCAGTATTTT
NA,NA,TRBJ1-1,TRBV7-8,CASGEGDSTEAFF,TGTGCCAGCGGTGAAGGGGATAGTACTGAAGCTTTCTTT
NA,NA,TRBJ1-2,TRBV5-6,CASSFRSGGYGYTF,TGTGCCAGCAGCTTTCGGTCCGGGGGCTATGGCTACACCTTC
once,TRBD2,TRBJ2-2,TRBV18,CASSSRLAGDTGELFF,TGTGCCAGCTCATCGAGACTAGCGGGGGACACCGGGGAGCTGTTTTTT
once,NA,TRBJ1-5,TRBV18,CASSNLGQGDQPQHF,TGTGCCAGCTCAAACCTCGGCCAGGGCGATCAGCCCCAGCATTTT
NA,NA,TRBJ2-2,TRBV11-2,CASSQVAAGELFF,TGTGCCAGCAGCCAAGTCGCAGCCGGGGAGCTGTTTTTT
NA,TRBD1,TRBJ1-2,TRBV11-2,CASSRRTGGRESYGYTF,TGTGCCAGCAGCCGCCGGACAGGGGGCAGAGAATCCTATGGCTACACCTTC
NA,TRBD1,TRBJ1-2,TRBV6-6,CASRRQGDLYGYTF,TGTGCCAGCAGAAGACAGGGGGACCTCTATGGCTACACCTTC
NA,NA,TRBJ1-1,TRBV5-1,CASTPDWREAFF,TGCGCCAGCACCCCTGATTGGCGGGAAGCTTTCTTT